The 31 T cell receptor beta chains reported below all come from one sample, sequenced in a study of identical twins. TCRdb re-analysed the 5' RACE reads in MiXCR, keeping a single row per CDR3 protein. The sample lists a few hundred thousand distinct CDR3 sequences, approximately 10% occurring once. This same sample was also taken into another study, of yellow fever vaccine responses in identical twins.

The specimen was PBMCs. All receptors derive from a woman between 18 and 29 years old in good health.

This clonotype was observed many times. The chain has TRBV4-2 and TRBJ2-2; 11 bases fit TRBD2. V gave up 6 bases and J gave up 5 bases; unmatched junction bases: 5. Germline V lookup: CDR1 LGHNA, CDR2 YNFKEQ. This CDR3 region has 15 residues. The CDR3 DNA follows: TGTGCCAGCAGTCGCCCTAGCGGGGGGACCGGGGAGCTGTTTTTT. This codes for CASSRPSGGTGELFF.

The chain uses TRBV18 and TRBJ2-2, with TRBD1 identical over 8 bases. With 2 bases clipped from V and 3 bases from J, the junction kept 2 bases outside the gene matches. The CDR3 has 15 amino acids. The germline CDR1 and CDR2 sequences are KGHSH and LQKENI. The CDR3 sequence: CASSPVTGDTGELFF. For the CDR3, the DNA is TGTGCCAGCTCACCAGTGACAGGGGACACCGGGGAGCTGTTTTTT.

This clonotype was counted many times. The genes are TRBV28 and TRBJ2-3, with a tentative D call TRBD2 (6 bases). V was cut by 5 bases and J by 0 bases, with 18 bases left in between. Germline V gene lookup returns CDR1 MDHEN and CDR2 SYDVKM. The CDR3 totals 17 residues. The CDR3 loop reads CASSPDRRGPSTDTQYF. CDR3 DNA: TGTGCCAGCAGTCCCGACCGGAGGGGACCGAGCACAGATACGCAGTATTTT.

This clonotype was recorded a few times. The rearrangement joins TRBV9 to TRBJ2-5; TRBD2 agrees at 9 bases. The V gene's germline CDR1 is SGDLS and CDR2 YYNGEE. After removal of 0 bases from V and 7 bases from J, the junction contained 16 bases not matched to a gene. This CDR3 spans 18 amino acids. The CDR3 region has the DNA TGTGCCAGCAGCGTAGGGGTAGCGGGAGCGCTCTCCGGGGTGACCCAGTACTTC. Its translation is CASSVGVAGALSGVTQYF.

This clonotype was seen only a few times. J is TRBJ1-4 and V is TRBV12-3 or TRBV12-4; D gene ambiguous. This CDR3 has 14 residues. The germline V and J ends were trimmed by 2 bases and 5 bases, with 9 bases remaining between them. DNA for the CDR3: TGTGCCAGCAGTTTAACAGCGTTCAATGAAAAACTGTTTTTT. This codes for CASSLTAFNEKLFF.

The chain has TRBV15 and TRBJ2-3; TRBD1 agrees at 8 bases. After removal of 0 bases from V and 6 bases from J, the junction contained 8 bases not matched to a gene. The CDR3 is 16 residues long. Germline CDR1 LNHNV, CDR2 YYDKDF (reference sequence). CDR3 nucleotides: TGTGCCACCAGCAGAGATCGGGTACAGGGGGACGATACGCAGTATTTT. Its protein product is CATSRDRVQGDDTQYF.

The rearrangement links TRBV7-6 to TRBJ2-1, with 11 bases aligning to TRBD2. This CDR3 is 16 amino acids long. With V trimmed by 5 bases and J by 2 bases, 5 bases remained unmatched. Germline V gene lookup returns CDR1 SGHVS and CDR2 FNYEAQ. CDR3 DNA sequence: TGTGCCAGCAGCCCCCAACTAGCGGGAGCCTACAATGAGCAGTTCTTC. Amino acids: CASSPQLAGAYNEQFF.

This clonotype showed up just a few times. This chain connects TRBV28 to TRBJ1-2; TRBD1 agrees at 7 bases. Germline V gene sequence: CDR1 MDHEN, CDR2 SYDVKM. J lost 8 bases, V lost 8 bases, and 14 bases had no gene match. The CDR3 covers 14 residues. Here the CDR3 DNA reads TGTGCCAGCTCTGGACAGGCGGCAGCTCGGGGCTACACCTTC. Encoded protein: CASSGQAAARGYTF.

This clonotype was seen at least ten times. V usage is TRBV21-1 and J usage is TRBJ2-1; the table assigns TRBD1, which was not confirmed against the DNA. TRBV21-1 is a recognized pseudogene. The CDR3 extends over 15 amino acids. The CDR3 sequence is CASSNPTGRNNEQFF. CDR3 DNA sequence: TGTGCCAGCAGCAACCCGACAGGGAGGAACAATGAGCAGTTCTTC.

CDR3 sequence: CASMLTDTQYF. CDR3 DNA sequence: TGTGCCAGCATGCTCACAGATACGCAGTATTTT. The chain combines TRBV2 with TRBJ2-3; D remains ambiguous. With 7 bases removed from V and 2 bases from J, the gap between germline ends came to 4 bases. Per the germline V gene, CDR1 is SNHLY and CDR2 is FYNNEI. The CDR3 is 11 amino acids.

The J gene is TRBJ2-7, the V gene TRBV10-2; 10 bases align to TRBD2. Trimming cost V 2 bases and J 4 bases; bases outside gene matches: 5. CDR1 is WSHSY and CDR2 is SAAADI in the germline V gene. The CDR3 covers 15 residues. DNA for the CDR3: TGCGCCAGCAGTGAGCCAGCGGGAGGGCATTACGAGCAGTACTTC. It encodes CASSEPAGGHYEQYF.

This chain joins TRBV20-1 and TRBJ2-7, with a weak D call TRBD1 (5 bases). V lost 0 bases and J lost 8, with 14 bases in between. Germline V lookup: CDR1 DFQATT, CDR2 SNEGSKA (reference sequence). The CDR3 runs to 13 residues. The DNA for the CDR3 is TGCAGTGCTAGAGATAGGGGCGATTTACAGCAGTACTTC. Translating gives CSARDRGDLQQYF.

This clonotype was seen ten or more times. The V call is TRBV15, the J call TRBJ2-5; possibly TRBD1 or TRBD2 for D (5 bases each). The V gene lost 3 bases and the J gene lost 0 bases, with 14 bases spanning the gap. The CDR3 runs to 16 residues. Germline CDR1 LNHNV, CDR2 YYDKDF (reference sequence). This chain's CDR3 is CATSSLRGRNQETQYF. The CDR3 nucleotides are TGTGCCACCAGCAGCCTTCGGGGACGGAACCAAGAGACCCAGTACTTC.

The chain recombines TRBV5-1 with TRBJ2-1; no firm D call. The CDR3 sequence is 15 residues long. V lost 4 bases to trimming and J lost 8 bases, with 19 bases between them. Germline CDR1 reads SGHRS; CDR2 reads YFSETQ. For the CDR3, the DNA is TGCGCCAGCAGCGCCCAGGACGCTAGGGTCGATGAGCAGTTCTTC. This encodes CASSAQDARVDEQFF.

This sequence joins TRBV27 and TRBJ2-6; no clear D gene. This CDR3 spans 17 amino acids. Germline V gene sequence: CDR1 MNHEY, CDR2 SMNVEV (reference sequence). The V gene lost 6 bases and the J gene lost 0 bases, with 15 bases spanning the gap. This CDR3 reads CASSALRSDSGANVLTF. DNA for the CDR3: TGTGCCAGCAGCGCGTTAAGGTCAGACTCTGGGGCCAACGTCCTGACTTTC.

The V gene is TRBV15, the J gene TRBJ2-4, with D perhaps being TRBD1 or TRBD2 (5 bases each). From germline, CDR1 is LNHNV and CDR2 YYDKDF (reference sequence). The CDR3 extends over 15 amino acids. V lost 0 bases to trimming and J lost 8 bases, with 14 bases between them. CDR3 residues: CATSREALMGDIQYF. DNA for the CDR3: TGTGCCACCAGCAGAGAAGCCTTGATGGGGGACATTCAGTACTTC.

This clonotype came up a few times. The chain carries TRBV20-1 and TRBJ2-7, with D possibly TRBD2 on 6 matching bases. V was shortened by 5 bases and J by 1 base, with 24 bases between the two germline ends. The CDR3 consists of 17 residues. The germline V gene encodes CDR1 DFQATT and CDR2 SNEGSKA (reference sequence). This CDR3 is CSAGSAGSGGNSYEQYF. CDR3 in DNA: TGCAGTGCTGGCTCAGCTGGCTCAGGCGGGAATTCCTACGAGCAGTACTTC.

The rearrangement links TRBV30 to TRBJ2-7, with a possible D match to TRBD1 (6 bases). From germline, CDR1 is GTSNPN and CDR2 SVGIG (reference sequence). There are 15 residues in the CDR3. Trimming pared 2 bases from V and 4 bases from J, leaving 18 bases between. The CDR3 coding sequence is TGTGCCTGGAGTCCGGGACACCTAAGAAATTACGAGCAGTACTTC. Encoded protein: CAWSPGHLRNYEQYF.

This clonotype was observed a few times. The chain links TRBV20-1 to TRBJ2-3; D may be TRBD2 (5 bases). The CDR3 totals 14 residues. V lost 6 bases to trimming and J lost 0 bases, with 13 bases between them. Germline loops: CDR1 DFQATT, CDR2 SNEGSKA (reference sequence). The CDR3 spells CSARTFPSTDTQYF. The CDR3, as DNA: TGCAGTGCGCGGACTTTCCCAAGCACAGATACGCAGTATTTT.

This clonotype has ten or more counts. The chain links TRBV20-1 to TRBJ2-7; 7 bases fit TRBD1. Germline lookup yields CDR1 DFQATT and CDR2 SNEGSKA (reference sequence). CDR3 length: 15 amino acids. V trimming: 6 bases; J trimming: 3 bases; junction bases outside the gene matches: 14. The CDR3 spells CSALDWQGVLYEQYF. The CDR3 DNA is TGCAGTGCACTCGACTGGCAGGGGGTCCTCTACGAGCAGTACTTC.

This clonotype was recorded many times. The V gene is TRBV7-9, the J gene TRBJ2-3, with TRBD1 matching 10 bases. CDR1 and CDR2 (germline): SEHNR, FQNEAQ (reference sequence). This CDR3 is 15 amino acids long. With V trimmed by 5 bases and J by 3 bases, 5 bases remained unmatched. This CDR3 is CASSARDRGTDTQYF. CDR3 bases: TGTGCCAGCAGCGCCCGGGACAGGGGTACAGATACGCAGTATTTT. The variable domain in full, with the rest retrieved from reference TRBV7-9 and TRBJ2-3, is DTGVSQNPRHKITKRGQNVTFRCDPISEHNRLYWYRQTLGQGPEFLTYFQNEAQLEKSRLLSDRFSAERPKGSFSTLEIQRTEQGDSAMYLCASSARDRGTDTQYFGPGTRLTVL.

This chain joins TRBV7-2 and TRBJ2-7, with 9 nucleotides matching TRBD2. CDR3 length: 15 amino acids. Germline CDR1 is SGHTA and CDR2 is FQGNSA. V shed 4 bases, J shed 6 bases, and the junction held 10 bases outside the gene matches. The CDR3 loop reads CASSSSSGTKTEQYF. CDR3 bases: TGTGCCAGCAGCTCATCTAGCGGGACGAAGACCGAGCAGTACTTC.

This clonotype was observed a few times. The genes are TRBV6-5 and TRBJ2-1, with a weak D call TRBD2 (6 bases). The CDR3 is made up of 12 amino acids. V was pared by 4 bases and J by 6 bases, with 7 bases between. The germline gives CDR1 MNHEY, CDR2 SVGAGI. The CDR3 spells CASSWGGNEQFF. The CDR3 nucleotides read TGTGCCAGCAGTTGGGGAGGCAATGAGCAGTTCTTC.

This clonotype was seen at least ten times. The V call is TRBV15, the J call TRBJ2-6, with a tentative D call TRBD1 (6 bases). Looked up from germline, CDR1 is LNHNV and CDR2 is YYDKDF (reference sequence). The CDR3 extends over 15 amino acids. The V end lost 5 bases, the J end lost 2 bases, and 10 bases lay between the germline ends. CDR3 in amino acids: CATSPTGTGANVLTF. CDR3 nucleotide sequence: TGTGCCACCAGCCCAACAGGGACTGGGGCCAACGTCCTGACTTTC. The full variable domain, in which reference TRBV15 and TRBJ2-6 provide the parts outside the CDR3, is DAMVIQNPRYQVTQFGKPVTLSCSQTLNHNVMYWYQQKSSQAPKLLFHYYDKDFNNEADTPDNFQSRRPNTSFCFLDIRSPGLGDTAMYLCATSPTGTGANVLTFGAGSRLTVL.

This clonotype has just a few counts. The genes are TRBV6-2 or TRBV6-3 and TRBJ2-3, with D possibly called TRBD1 or TRBD2 (5 bases each). Trimming shortened V by 2 bases and J by 0 bases, and 9 bases separated the two germline ends. This CDR3 comprises 15 residues. Germline loops: CDR1 MNHEY, CDR2 SVGEGT. The CDR3 bases are TGTGCCAGCAGTTACGGGACCACCAGCACAGATACGCAGTATTTT. Residues: CASSYGTTSTDTQYF.

The rearrangement joins TRBV7-8 to TRBJ2-3; a weak D match, TRBD2 (6 bases). The CDR3 runs 16 residues. CDR1 SGHVS and CDR2 FQNEAQ come from the germline V gene. The V end lost 4 bases, the J end lost 1 base, and 15 bases lay between the germline ends. CDR3 sequence: CASSSGSGVGTDTQYF. The CDR3 DNA reads TGTGCCAGCAGCTCGGGGTCGGGGGTTGGCACAGATACGCAGTATTTT.

V usage is TRBV5-1 and J usage is TRBJ2-7, with 12 nucleotides matching TRBD1. The CDR3 sequence is 17 residues long. Germline CDR1 SGHRS, CDR2 YFSETQ. V lost 3 bases, J lost 1 base, and 8 bases stayed unmatched. CDR3 nucleotides: TGCGCCAGCAGCTACGGGACAGGGGGCCCCTTATCCTACGAGCAGTACTTC. It is translated as CASSYGTGGPLSYEQYF. The complete variable domain, with remaining parts taken from reference TRBV5-1 and TRBJ2-7, reads KAGVTQTPRYLIKTRGQQVTLSCSPISGHRSVSWYQQTPGQGLQFLFEYFSETQRNKGNFPGRFSGRQFSNSRSEMNVSTLELGDSALYLCASSYGTGGPLSYEQYFGPGTRLTVT.

The chain carries TRBV3-1 and TRBJ1-4; a possible D gene is TRBD1 (5 bases). In germline, CDR1 is LGHDT, CDR2 YNNKEL (reference sequence). With 1 base removed from V and 6 bases from J, the gap between germline ends came to 12 bases. CDR3 length equals 15 residues. The CDR3 region is CASSQAPAGYEKLFF. CDR3 coding DNA: TGTGCCAGCAGCCAAGCCCCGGCAGGGTATGAAAAACTGTTTTTT.

This clonotype has at least ten counts. The J gene is TRBJ2-7, the V gene TRBV5-1; no clear D gene. Germline CDR1 and CDR2: SGHRS and YFSETQ. The V end lost 0 bases, the J end lost 3 bases, and 19 bases lay between the germline ends. The CDR3 spans 17 residues. CDR3 DNA: TGCGCCAGCAGCTTGGGTTTCTCATCTAATGCGATCTACGAGCAGTACTTC. Its translation is CASSLGFSSNAIYEQYF.

This clonotype has a handful of counts. V is TRBV20-1 and J is TRBJ2-1; TRBD2 matches 7 bases. The V gene's germline CDR1 is DFQATT and CDR2 SNEGSKA (reference sequence). CDR3 length equals 15 residues. V shed 5 bases, J shed 4 bases, and the junction held 11 bases outside the gene matches. The CDR3 reads CSAHRWASGYNEQFF. CDR3 nucleotides: TGCAGTGCTCATAGGTGGGCTAGCGGATACAATGAGCAGTTCTTC.

The chain has TRBV11-2 and TRBJ2-4; 11 nucleotides line up with TRBD2. The CDR3 consists of 19 residues. The V gene end was trimmed by 3 bases and the J gene end by 1 base; junction bases not matched to a gene: 11. Germline loops: CDR1 SGHAT, CDR2 FQNNGV. This CDR3 reads CASSFISSGGAPAKNIQYF. CDR3 DNA: TGTGCCAGCAGCTTTATAAGTAGCGGGGGGGCCCCCGCCAAAAACATTCAGTACTTC.